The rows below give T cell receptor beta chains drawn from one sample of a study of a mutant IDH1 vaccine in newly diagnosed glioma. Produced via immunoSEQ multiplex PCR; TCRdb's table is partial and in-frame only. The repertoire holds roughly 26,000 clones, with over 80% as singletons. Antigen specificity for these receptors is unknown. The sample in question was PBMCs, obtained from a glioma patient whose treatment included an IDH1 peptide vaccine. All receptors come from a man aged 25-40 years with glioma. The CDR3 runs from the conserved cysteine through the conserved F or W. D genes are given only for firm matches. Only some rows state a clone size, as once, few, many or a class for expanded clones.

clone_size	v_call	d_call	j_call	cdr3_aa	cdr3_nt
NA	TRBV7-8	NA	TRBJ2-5	CASSLGAGETQYF	TGTGCCAGCAGCTTAGGGGCGGGGGAGACCCAGTACTTC
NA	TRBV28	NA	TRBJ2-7	CASSITAEWDEQYF	TGTGCCAGCAGCATCACGGCGGAGTGGGACGAGCAGTACTTC
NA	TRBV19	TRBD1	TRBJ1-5	CASTPGQGYQPQHF	TGTGCCAGTACTCCGGGACAGGGGTATCAGCCCCAGCATTTT
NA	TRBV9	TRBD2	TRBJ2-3	CASSVSGRTDTQYF	TGTGCCAGCAGCGTTAGCGGGAGGACAGATACGCAGTATTTT
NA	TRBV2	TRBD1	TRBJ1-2	CASSDPGQGALGYGYTF	TGTGCCAGCAGTGACCCGGGACAGGGGGCGCTGGGCTATGGCTACACCTTC
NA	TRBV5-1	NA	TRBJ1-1	CASSHSNLLYREGTEAFF	TGCGCCAGCAGCCACAGTAATTTACTATACAGGGAAGGCACTGAAGCTTTCTTT
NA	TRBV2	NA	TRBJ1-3	CASHPGENGNTIYF	TGTGCCAGCCACCCCGGGGAAAATGGAAACACCATATATTTT
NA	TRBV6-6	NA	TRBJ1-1	CASSQLGTEAFF	TGTGCCAGCAGCCAATTGGGGACTGAAGCTTTCTTT
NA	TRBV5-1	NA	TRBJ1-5	CASSFDSPNQPQHF	TGCGCCAGCAGCTTTGACAGTCCCAATCAGCCCCAGCATTTT
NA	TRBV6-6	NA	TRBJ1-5	CASSYAVNQPQHF	TGTGCCAGCAGTTACGCAGTTAATCAGCCCCAGCATTTT
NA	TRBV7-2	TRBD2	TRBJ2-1	CASSLESSGGARGNEQFF	TGTGCCAGCAGCTTAGAAAGTAGCGGGGGGGCCAGGGGGAATGAGCAGTTCTTC
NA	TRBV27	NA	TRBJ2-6	CASSLLGSGANVLTF	TGTGCCAGCAGTTTATTGGGTTCAGGGGCCAACGTCCTGACTTTC
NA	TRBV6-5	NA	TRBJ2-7	CASSPGSRHEQYF	TGTGCCAGCAGCCCCGGGTCAAGACACGAGCAGTACTTC
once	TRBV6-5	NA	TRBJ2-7	CASSSGTGINEQYF	TGTGCCAGCAGTTCTGGCACAGGGATCAACGAGCAGTACTTC
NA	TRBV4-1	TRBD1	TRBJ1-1	CASSQVDRGRNTEAFF	TGCGCCAGCAGCCAAGTAGACAGGGGGCGAAACACTGAAGCTTTCTTT
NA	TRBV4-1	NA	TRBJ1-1	CASSTTEGRMNTEAFF	TGCGCCAGCAGCACCACGGAAGGACGGATGAACACTGAAGCTTTCTTT
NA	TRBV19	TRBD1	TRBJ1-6	CASSPRTGSSYNSPLHF	TGTGCCAGTAGTCCAAGGACAGGGAGCTCCTATAATTCACCCCTCCACTTT
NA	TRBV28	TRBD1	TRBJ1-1	CASSLKGARNTEAFF	TGTGCCAGCAGTTTGAAGGGGGCGAGGAACACTGAAGCTTTCTTT
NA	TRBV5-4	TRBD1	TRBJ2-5	CASSLKGGSETQYF	TGTGCCAGCAGCTTAAAAGGGGGCTCAGAGACCCAGTACTTC
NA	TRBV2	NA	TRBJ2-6	CASSIMVVAGANVLTF	TGTGCCAGCAGCATTATGGTAGTTGCTGGGGCCAACGTCCTGACTTTC
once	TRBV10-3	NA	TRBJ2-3	CAISESSGPTDTQYF	TGTGCCATCAGTGAGTCTAGCGGACCCACAGATACGCAGTATTTT
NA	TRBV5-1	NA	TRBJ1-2	CASSFLAGNYGYTF	TGCGCCAGCAGCTTCTTGGCAGGGAACTATGGCTACACCTTC
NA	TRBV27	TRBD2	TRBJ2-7	CASSPLAGAGEQYF	TGTGCCAGCAGCCCACTAGCGGGAGCAGGGGAGCAGTACTTC
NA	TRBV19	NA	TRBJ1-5	CATRTGENQPQHF	TGTGCCACCCGGACGGGGGAAAATCAGCCCCAGCATTTT
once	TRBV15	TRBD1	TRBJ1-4	CATSLQQGSNEKLFF	TGTGCCACCAGCCTTCAACAGGGGTCTAATGAAAAACTGTTTTTT
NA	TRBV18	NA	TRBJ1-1	CASSPRDKNTEAFF	TGTGCCAGCTCACCTAGGGACAAGAACACTGAAGCTTTCTTT